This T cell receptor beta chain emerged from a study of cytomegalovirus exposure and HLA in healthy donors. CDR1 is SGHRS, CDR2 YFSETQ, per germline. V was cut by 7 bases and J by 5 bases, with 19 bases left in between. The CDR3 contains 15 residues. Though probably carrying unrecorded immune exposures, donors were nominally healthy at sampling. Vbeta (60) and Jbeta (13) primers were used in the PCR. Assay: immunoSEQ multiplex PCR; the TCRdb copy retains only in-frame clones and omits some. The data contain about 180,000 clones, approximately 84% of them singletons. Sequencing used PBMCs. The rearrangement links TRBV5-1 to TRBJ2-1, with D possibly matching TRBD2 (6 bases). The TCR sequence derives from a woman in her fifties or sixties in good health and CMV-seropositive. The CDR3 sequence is CASQLTPGDHNEQFF. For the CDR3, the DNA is TGCGCCAGCCAACTTACCCCGGGGGACCACAATGAGCAGTTCTTC.